Below are 8 T cell receptor beta chains sequenced from a single sample in a study of shared clonotypes between healthy human individuals. Profiled with immunoSEQ multiplex PCR; TCRdb holds only in-frame clones, not every one. The repertoire has some 1.5 million clones, around 95% of them found once; the top ten carry more than 0.9%. The sample was naive CD4+ T cells sorted from blood. Subset defined: CD45RA+ positively selected. Every receptor here comes from a young man in good health.

This CDR3 reads CASSSIRGNRARYGYTF. The DNA of the CDR3 is TGTGCCAGCAGCTCAATCCGCGGTAACAGGGCGCGCTATGGCTACACCTTC. The chain recombines TRBV13 with TRBJ1-2, with D perhaps matching TRBD1 (6 bases). The germline V and J ends were trimmed by 4 bases and 4 bases, with 22 bases remaining between them. CDR3 length equals 17 residues. CDR1 is PRHDT, CDR2 FYEKMQ, per germline (reference sequence).

This clone was recorded only once. The chain is built from TRBV5-4 and TRBJ2-7; 7 positions agree with TRBD2. Germline V gene data show CDR1 as SGHNT and CDR2 as YYREEE (reference sequence). The length of the CDR3 is 16 residues. Trimming cost V 3 bases and J 2 bases; bases outside gene matches: 11. The CDR3 DNA follows: TGTGCCAGCAGCTCTTATAAAATCGGGGGGACCTACGAGCAGTACTTC. Translated, it gives CASSSYKIGGTYEQYF.

The genes are TRBV28 and TRBJ2-7; 10 bases line up with TRBD1. The ends lost 4 bases at V and 3 bases at J; junction bases unmatched: 6. Per germline, CDR1 MDHEN and CDR2 SYDVKM. The length of the CDR3 is 15 residues. CDR3 bases: TGTGCCAGCAGTTCCGCGGGACAGGGGAACTACGAGCAGTACTTC. Translating gives CASSSAGQGNYEQYF.

The chain employs TRBV6-6 and TRBJ2-1; 9 positions match TRBD2. CDR1 is MNHNY and CDR2 is SVGAGI in the germline V gene (reference sequence). J lost 6 bases, V lost 10 bases, and 10 bases had no gene match. The CDR3 consists of 14 residues. The CDR3 reads CATVAWREGNEQFF. The CDR3 DNA reads TGTGCCACCGTTGCATGGCGGGAGGGCAATGAGCAGTTCTTC.

This chain connects TRBV28 to TRBJ2-3; 7 bases map to TRBD2. CDR3 length equals 17 residues. Germline V gives CDR1 MDHEN, CDR2 SYDVKM. With 5 bases clipped from V and 0 bases from J, the junction kept 11 bases outside the gene matches. The CDR3 sequence is CASSLLTSATSTDTQYF. As DNA, the CDR3 is TGTGCCAGCAGTCTACTAACTAGCGCCACTAGCACAGATACGCAGTATTTT.

The chain uses TRBV30 and TRBJ1-1; no definite D call. The germline V gene encodes CDR1 GTSNPN and CDR2 SVGIG (reference sequence). The CDR3 covers 12 residues. Trimming took off 2 bases at V and 6 bases at J, with 10 bases between the two ends. In DNA form, the CDR3 reads TGTGCCTGGAGTAAAACTCGCTCTGAAGCTTTCTTT. Translated: CAWSKTRSEAFF.

This chain uses TRBV5-4 with TRBJ2-5, with D possibly TRBD2 on 6 matching bases. The V and J ends lost 7 bases and 2 bases respectively, with 9 bases between them. Germline CDR1 is SGHNT and CDR2 is YYREEE (reference sequence). The CDR3 runs 12 residues. DNA for the CDR3: TGTGCCAGCCGGGACTGGCAAGAGACCCAGTACTTC. Its translation: CASRDWQETQYF.

The chain employs TRBV5-6 and TRBJ2-1; D unclear. The CDR3 has 12 amino acids. V lost 4 bases and J 1 base, leaving 3 bases between the germline ends. Germline V gene sequence: CDR1 SGHDT, CDR2 YYEEEE. The CDR3 here is CASSESYNEQFF. DNA of the CDR3: TGTGCCAGCAGCGAATCCTACAATGAGCAGTTCTTC.